This TCR beta chain derives from a study of T cells in Graves' hyperthyroidism and ophthalmopathy. As for the study in general: The authors collected peripheral blood at initial diagnosis, before any treatment.

This clonotype was picked up many times. Its antigen is unidentified. Amplification yielded TCR beta CDR3 regions, with RNA transcripts as the source. The primer set for the first-round RT-PCR of the TCR CDR3 was HTBI. TCRdb re-called the multiplex PCR reads through MiXCR, storing one row per CDR3 protein. The repertoire includes fewer than 900,000 distinct CDR3 sequences, around 17% of them detected once, and 8.4% sits in the top ten. Study-wide results and caveats: Peripheral blood also featured most of the thyroid clonotypes expanded above 0.001.

The authors deemed Graves' hyperthyroidism stable absent ophthalmopathy progression within 18 months. Per the germline V gene, CDR1 is SGHTA and CDR2 is FQGNSA. This CDR3 spans 15 amino acids. V was trimmed by 5 bases and J by 1 base, leaving 15 bases between them. The sequencing input was blood. The receptor was derived from a man aged 18-30 years with Graves' hyperthyroidism. The chain has TRBV7-2 and TRBJ2-7, with no clear D. The CDR3, as DNA: TGTGCCAGCAGCGTCGCACACCACCCTTCCTACGAGCAGTACTTC. Translated, it gives CASSVAHHPSYEQYF.